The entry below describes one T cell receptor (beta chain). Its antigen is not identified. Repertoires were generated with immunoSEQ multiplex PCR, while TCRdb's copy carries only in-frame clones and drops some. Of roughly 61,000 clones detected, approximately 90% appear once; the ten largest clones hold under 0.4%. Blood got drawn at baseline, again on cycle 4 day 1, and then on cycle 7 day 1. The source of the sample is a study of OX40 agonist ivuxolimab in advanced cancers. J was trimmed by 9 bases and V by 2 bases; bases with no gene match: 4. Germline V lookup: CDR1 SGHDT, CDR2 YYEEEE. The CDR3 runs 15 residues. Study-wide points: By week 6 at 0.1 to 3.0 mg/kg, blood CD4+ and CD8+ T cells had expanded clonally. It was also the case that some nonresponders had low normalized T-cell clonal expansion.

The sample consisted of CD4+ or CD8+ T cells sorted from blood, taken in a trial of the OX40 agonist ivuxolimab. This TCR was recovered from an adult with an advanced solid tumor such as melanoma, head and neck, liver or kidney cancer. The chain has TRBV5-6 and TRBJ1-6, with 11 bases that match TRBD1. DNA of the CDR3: TGTGCCAGCAGCTTCGAGGGACAGGGGGGTTCACCCCTCCACTTT. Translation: CASSFEGQGGSPLHF. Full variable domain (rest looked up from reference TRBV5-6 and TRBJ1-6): DAGVTQSPTHLIKTRGQQVTLRCSPKSGHDTVSWYQQALGQGPQFIFQYYEEEERQRGNFPDRFSGHQFPNYSSELNVNALLLGDSALYLCASSFEGQGGSPLHFGNGTRLTVT.